Sequencing of this T cell receptor beta chain was carried out in a study of control samples from healthy donors and cancer patients. The germline V gene encodes CDR1 SEHNR and CDR2 FQNEAQ (reference sequence). The CDR3 sequence is 14 residues long. V was cut by 5 bases and J by 3 bases, with 11 bases left in between. TCRdb's copy holds only in-frame clones and misses some; the assay was immunoSEQ multiplex PCR. In the table there are some 94,000 clones, about 89% of which are singletons. This receptor was identified in a woman aged 50 to 60 with colorectal cancer. Sequencing was done on a sample of PBMCs. This rearrangement joins TRBV7-9 to TRBJ2-1, with unresolved D. As DNA, the CDR3 is TGTGCCAGCAGCCGGACCGGAGTCTACAATGAGCAGTTCTTC. Residues: CASSRTGVYNEQFF. Variable domain in full (rest from reference TRBV7-9 and TRBJ2-1): DTGVSQNPRHKITKRGQNVTFRCDPISEHNRLYWYRQTLGQGPEFLTYFQNEAQLEKSRLLSDRFSAERPKGSFSTLEIQRTEQGDSAMYLCASSRTGVYNEQFFGPGTRLTVL.